The clone carrying this TCR beta chain was observed a few times. Its antigen remains unidentified. The treatment: oral pan-JAK inhibitor, 5-10 mg twice daily. The study team obtained lesional scalp punch biopsies and peripheral blood from alopecia areata patients. The record originates from a study of CD8+ T cells in alopecia areata. Background on the study: At a dose of 5 to 10 mg twice daily, oral tofacitinib was given to treated patients. Study conclusions and caveats: Tofacitinib significantly brought down scalp clonality and expanded CD8+ clones among top 100.

cDNA prepared by RNA extraction and subsequent reverse transcription served as the template for sequencing. Assay used: immunoSEQ multiplex PCR; TCRdb lists only in-frame clones, some missing. The sample contains 200,000 to 250,000 clones, around 65% of which appear only once. The sequences come from CD4+ T cells sorted from blood, collected at week 4, from a patient treated with tofacitinib. The TCR comes from a human donor with alopecia areata.

CDR3 region: CSVGSGATDTQYF. The CDR3 region has the DNA TGCAGCGTTGGGAGTGGGGCCACAGATACGCAGTATTTT. The rearrangement joins TRBV29-1 to TRBJ2-3; D may be TRBD1 (5 bases). V dropped 4 bases and J dropped 2 bases, with 10 bases sitting between them. Germline-derived CDR1 and CDR2 are SQVTM and ANQGSEA. The CDR3 is 13 amino acids.